Listed below are T cell receptor beta chains from one sample, sequenced in a study of shared clonotypes between healthy human individuals. Produced via immunoSEQ multiplex PCR; TCRdb's table is partial and in-frame only. The data contain approximately 340,000 clones, more than 60% of them singletons. The material sequenced was memory CD4+ T cells sorted from blood. These receptor sequences come from a man between 25 and 39 years old in good health. The CDR3 runs from the conserved cysteine through the conserved F or W. The D gene is left open where the match is weak. Rows give clone size only sometimes, using once, few, many, or a class for an expanded clone.

j_gene	v_gene	abundance	d_gene	CDR3nt	CDR3aa
TRBJ1-1	TRBV10-3	NA	TRBD1	TGTGCCATCAGGCCCGGGACAGGGAAAGAAAAAACTGAAGCTTTCTTT	CAIRPGTGKEKTEAFF
TRBJ2-1	TRBV4-1	NA	NA	TGCGCCAGCGAGACAAAGGGGACGGTTCACAATGAGCAGTTCTTC	CASETKGTVHNEQFF
TRBJ2-7	TRBV6-5	NA	TRBD1	TGTGCCAGCAGTAATACAGGGGCCTACGAGCAGTACTTC	CASSNTGAYEQYF
TRBJ2-2	TRBV29-1	NA	NA	TGCAGCGTTGTTGTCGGGAGTGCCACCGGGGAGCTGTTTTTT	CSVVVGSATGELFF
TRBJ1-2	TRBV10-1	NA	NA	TGCGCCAGCAGTGAGTCGGGTGCCTATGGCTACACCTTC	CASSESGAYGYTF
TRBJ2-3	TRBV5-4	NA	TRBD2	TGTGCCAGCAGCTTGGAGCGCGGGAGGGCCGGCACAGATACGCAGTATTTT	CASSLERGRAGTDTQYF
TRBJ2-1	TRBV27	NA	NA	TGTGCCAGTAGGACAGGGAGCGAAGGCGGGGGGTACCCGAACTCCTACAATGAGCAGTTCTTC	CASRTGSEGGGYPNSYNEQFF
TRBJ2-1	TRBV10-3	NA	NA	TGTGCCATCAGTGAGTCGCGCGGCTCGGGTAGCTCCTACAATGAGCAGTTCTTC	CAISESRGSGSSYNEQFF
TRBJ1-4	TRBV6-6	NA	TRBD1	TGTGCCAGCAGCCATGGACAGGCAAATGAAAAACTGTTTTTT	CASSHGQANEKLFF
TRBJ2-2	TRBV5-4	NA	NA	TGTGCCAGCAGCTTGAGGGGGAACACCGGGGAGCTGTTTTTT	CASSLRGNTGELFF
TRBJ2-3	TRBV27	once	NA	TGTGCCAGCAGTCCCAGGATCGAGGGTAGGGGGGTTACTTTCGTAGATACGCAGTATTTT	CASSPRIEGRGVTFVDTQYF
TRBJ2-7	TRBV18	NA	NA	TGTGCCAGCTCACCCGGGACCCACTACGAGCAGTACTTC	CASSPGTHYEQYF
TRBJ2-7	TRBV27	NA	TRBD1	TGTGCCAGCAGTTTCAGGGGCACAGGGGACTACGAGCAGTACTTC	CASSFRGTGDYEQYF
TRBJ2-7	TRBV6-6	NA	NA	TGTGCCAGCAGCTCCGCGGGGACCTACGAGCAGTACTTC	CASSSAGTYEQYF
TRBJ1-5	TRBV6-1	NA	NA	TGTGCCAGCAGTGTAGGGACCTCGAATCGGCCCCAGCATTTT	CASSVGTSNRPQHF
TRBJ2-5	TRBV19	once	TRBD1	TGTGCCAGTAGCAACAGGGGTTCGGAAGAGACCCAGTACTTC	CASSNRGSEETQYF
TRBJ2-5	TRBV6-1	NA	NA	TGTGCCAGCAGTGTACTGGGTTGGGAGACCCAGTACTTC	CASSVLGWETQYF
TRBJ2-3	TRBV7-3	NA	NA	TGTGCCAGCAGCTTGGTCGGGATCACAGATACGCAGTATTTT	CASSLVGITDTQYF
TRBJ2-3	TRBV19	NA	TRBD2	TGTGCCAGTAGTCACGGGACTAGCGCAGATACGCAGTATTTT	CASSHGTSADTQYF
TRBJ2-7	TRBV18	NA	NA	TGTGCCAGCTCCCCAGTCGTGGCGTCGTCTGGCACGGGAGAGCAGTACTTC	CASSPVVASSGTGEQYF
TRBJ1-1	TRBV5-1	NA	NA	TGCGCCAGCAGCGAAGAGGGTGAAGCTTTCTTT	CASSEEGEAFF
TRBJ2-7	TRBV10-3	NA	NA	TGTGCCATCAGTGAAACAATTTACTACGAGCAGTACTTC	CAISETIYYEQYF
TRBJ2-7	TRBV11-3	once	NA	TGTGCCAGCAGTTTCCGGAAGGGACCTCCCTACGAGCAGTACTTC	CASSFRKGPPYEQYF
TRBJ2-5	TRBV5-1	NA	TRBD2	TGCGCCAGCAGCCCCCAGGGAGGGCTCGGAGAGACCCAGTACTTC	CASSPQGGLGETQYF
TRBJ2-6	TRBV28	few	NA	TGTGCCAGCAGTTTACCAGGGAGCGCTGGGGCCAACGTCCTGACTTTC	CASSLPGSAGANVLTF
TRBJ2-1	TRBV7-8	NA	TRBD2	TGTGCCAGCAGCTTCGGACTAGCGGGTACTGAGCAGTTCTTC	CASSFGLAGTEQFF
TRBJ2-7	TRBV5-1	NA	NA	TGCGCCAGCAGCTCCCAATCCGGGGGAGGTTACGAGCAGTACTTC	CASSSQSGGGYEQYF
TRBJ1-2	TRBV7-9	NA	NA	TGTGCCAGCAGCACCATGAACAGGTCCTATGGCTACACCTTC	CASSTMNRSYGYTF